This T cell receptor (beta chain) appears in the sequencing data of a study of CD8 T cells in ankylosing spondylitis. The authors made TCR beta libraries by quantitative 5'-RACE with molecular barcodes. MiXCR, run by TCRdb on the 5' RACE reads, gives a single entry per CDR3 protein. The sample carries 160,000 or so distinct CDR3 sequences, 9.5% to 10% recorded once. This clonotype was counted many times. The antigen is unknown. Study-wide findings and caveats: Disease-linked clones, CD8+, were relatively rare in peripheral blood. Past studies reported some motif variants in reactive arthritis synovial fluid and blood.

The sequencing sample was made of blood, either unsorted or a sorted T cell fraction (not recorded which). This TCR was sampled from a female donor with ankylosing spondylitis or in good health (not recorded which).

The CDR3 bases are TGTGCCAGCAGTCCACCGGGACTAGCGCAAGAGACCCAGTACTTC. Its translation: CASSPPGLAQETQYF. This chain uses TRBV7-6 with TRBJ2-5; TRBD2 matches at 10 bases. The CDR3 is 15 amino acids. Germline V gene data show CDR1 as SGHVS and CDR2 as FNYEAQ. Trimming at V came to 6 bases and at J to 2 bases, leaving 6 bases not matched to a gene.